One sample yielded the 26 T cell receptor beta chains listed below, sequenced in a study of CD8 T cells in ankylosing spondylitis. From the 5' RACE reads, TCRdb called clonotypes with MiXCR, one entry per CDR3 protein. The table shows under 120,000 distinct CDR3 sequences, with 24% occurring only once. The sequencing input was synovial fluid, either unsorted or a sorted T cell fraction (not recorded which). The receptors come from a male donor with ankylosing spondylitis.

This chain joins TRBV29-1 and TRBJ1-5; D not certain. CDR3 length: 15 residues. Germline V gives CDR1 SQVTM, CDR2 ANQGSEA. Between the trimmed V and J ends, which lost 4 bases and 4 bases, there was a span of 17 bases. CDR3 region: CSVGVAGEPNQPQHF. As DNA, the CDR3 is TGCAGCGTTGGGGTGGCAGGAGAACCGAATCAGCCCCAGCATTTT.

The chain recombines TRBV11-3 with TRBJ2-3; 10 nucleotides line up with TRBD2. The CDR3 has 17 residues. V shed 1 base and J 6 bases; nucleotides not matched to a gene: 10. CDR1 is SGHNT, CDR2 YENEEA, per germline. Here the CDR3 DNA reads TGTGCCAGCAGCTTAGCCCTCCTAGCGGGAGCATCCGATACGCAGTATTTT. Translation gives CASSLALLAGASDTQYF.

In this sample, this clonotype turned up many times. The V and J genes are TRBV20-1 and TRBJ2-1; 8 positions match TRBD1. The trim removed 7 bases at V and 6 bases at J, leaving 8 bases unmatched. In germline, CDR1 is DFQATT, CDR2 SNEGSKA (reference sequence). This CDR3 comprises 13 residues. This CDR3 is CSGPGQDINEQFF. The CDR3 coding sequence is TGCAGTGGACCGGGACAGGATATCAATGAGCAGTTCTTC.

The CDR3 sequence: CASSRPQAGSSYNEQFF. The CDR3 nucleotides read TGTGCCAGCAGCCGCCCACAGGCGGGCAGCTCCTACAATGAGCAGTTCTTC. The rearrangement links TRBV6-1 to TRBJ2-1, with D perhaps assigned TRBD1 or TRBD2 (5 bases each). Germline lookup yields CDR1 MNHNS and CDR2 SASEGT. V dropped 6 bases and J dropped 0 bases, with 18 bases sitting between them. The CDR3 runs 17 residues.

This rearrangement joins TRBV24-1 to TRBJ2-2; 8 bases align to TRBD1. Germline CDR1 reads KGHDR; CDR2 reads SFDVKD. The CDR3 totals 16 residues. Losses at the gene ends were 0 bases for V and 7 bases for J; bases not matched to a gene: 6. The CDR3 sequence: CATSDLTTGAVGELFF. CDR3 nucleotides: TGTGCCACCAGTGATTTGACGACAGGGGCTGTCGGGGAGCTGTTTTTT.

This clonotype has ten or more counts. The chain couples TRBV29-1 to TRBJ1-6, with a possible D match to TRBD1 (5 bases). Looked up from germline, CDR1 is SQVTM and CDR2 is ANQGSEA. CDR3 length equals 13 residues. The V end was cut by 4 bases, the J end by 10 bases, with 14 bases between. The CDR3 protein is CSVGQGNRSPLHF. Written as DNA, the CDR3 is TGCAGCGTTGGGCAGGGTAACCGGTCACCCCTCCACTTT.

Many counts were recorded for this clonotype. The J gene is TRBJ1-2, the V gene TRBV11-2; D not resolved. Germline V gives CDR1 SGHAT, CDR2 FQNNGV. This CDR3 has 14 amino acids. Trimming took 1 base from V and 1 from J, leaving 7 bases between them. The CDR3 sequence is CASSLGWGNYGYTF. The CDR3 bases are TGTGCCAGCAGCTTAGGTTGGGGTAACTATGGCTACACCTTC.

This chain uses TRBV12-3 or TRBV12-4 with TRBJ1-2; no clear D. The CDR3 covers 12 residues. V was shortened by 1 base and J by 8 bases, with 8 bases between the two germline ends. CDR3 sequence reads: CASSLGLRGYTF. The CDR3 DNA sequence: TGTGCCAGCAGTTTAGGATTGCGAGGCTACACCTTC.

This clonotype was found a few times. This chain connects TRBV6-5 to TRBJ2-7; TRBD1 matches 9 bases. Germline CDR1 is MNHEY and CDR2 is SVGAGI. Germline trimming cut 0 bases from V and 5 bases from J; bases unmatched to any gene: 5. The CDR3 has 15 amino acids. The CDR3 DNA is TGTGCCAGCAGTTACTCTATGAGACAGGGGGACGAGCAGTACGTC. Translation gives CASSYSMRQGDEQYV.

This clonotype was seen more than once but under ten times. V gene TRBV3-1 combines with J gene TRBJ2-7; 14 bases align to TRBD2. J was trimmed by 4 bases and V by 5 bases; bases with no gene match: 4. The V gene's germline CDR1 is LGHDT and CDR2 YNNKEL (reference sequence). The CDR3 is made up of 15 amino acids. The CDR3 here is CASSEGLAGGYEQYF. In nucleotides, the CDR3 is TGTGCCAGCAGCGAAGGACTAGCGGGAGGATACGAGCAGTACTTC.

The table lists this clonotype with a few counts. The V and J genes are TRBV28 and TRBJ1-2, with 7 bases matching TRBD1. Germline CDR1 reads MDHEN; CDR2 reads SYDVKM. The J segment lost 4 bases and the V segment lost 5 bases, leaving 7 bases of the junction unmatched. The CDR3 is 14 amino acids. The CDR3 nucleotides are TGTGCCAGCAGTCCCCGGACAGGCGGCTATGGCTACACCTTC. Residues: CASSPRTGGYGYTF.

In its sample, this clonotype was seen many times. J is TRBJ2-5 and V is TRBV7-2; D possibly corresponds to TRBD2 (5 bases). With 1 base removed from V and 4 bases from J, the gap between germline ends came to 10 bases. Germline CDR1 reads SGHTA; CDR2 reads FQGNSA. The length of the CDR3 is 14 residues. CDR3 protein: CASSLVSSGETQYF. The CDR3 DNA reads TGTGCCAGCAGCTTAGTGTCGAGCGGAGAGACCCAGTACTTC.

This clonotype was counted ten times or more. The chain couples TRBV10-3 to TRBJ2-3, with TRBD1 as a possible D gene (6 bases). V lost 6 bases, J lost 2 bases, and 12 bases lay in between. From germline, CDR1 is ENHRY and CDR2 SYGVKD. This CDR3 spans 14 amino acids. The CDR3 DNA reads TGTGCCATCAGAAGACAGGACAACACAGATACGCAGTATTTT. Translation: CAIRRQDNTDTQYF.

V usage is TRBV20-1 and J usage is TRBJ1-2; TRBD1 might be the D (6 bases). The CDR3 contains 15 residues. V was trimmed by 0 bases and J by 0 bases, leaving 11 bases between them. CDR1 and CDR2 (germline): DFQATT, SNEGSKA (reference sequence). The CDR3 is CSARDRDKANYGYTF. CDR3 nucleotide sequence: TGCAGTGCTAGAGACCGGGACAAAGCTAACTATGGCTACACCTTC.

This rearrangement joins TRBV12-3 or TRBV12-4 to TRBJ1-1, with D tentatively TRBD1 (6 bases). V lost 1 base and J lost 4, with 7 bases in between. The CDR3 has 13 amino acids. Written as DNA, the CDR3 is TGTGCCAGCAGTTTAGAACAGGGCACTGAAGCTTTCTTT. Its protein product is CASSLEQGTEAFF.

The rearrangement links TRBV11-2 to TRBJ2-7, with D maybe TRBD1 (6 bases). Germline V gene data show CDR1 as SGHAT and CDR2 as FQNNGV. CDR3 length: 15 amino acids. V was cut by 5 bases and J by 3 bases, with 17 bases left in between. CDR3 bases: TGTGCCAGCAGCCAGGACAGCGAACCATTCTACGAGCAGTACGTC. It encodes CASSQDSEPFYEQYV.

This clonotype came up many times. The V gene is TRBV3-1, the J gene TRBJ1-2; a weak D match, TRBD1 (6 bases). This CDR3 region has 16 residues. V lost 3 bases to trimming and J lost 4 bases, with 18 bases between them. In germline, CDR1 is LGHDT, CDR2 YNNKEL (reference sequence). The CDR3 protein is CASSQTQTGHLYGYTF. In nucleotides, the CDR3 is TGTGCCAGCAGCCAGACCCAGACGGGACACCTCTATGGCTACACCTTC.

V usage is TRBV7-2 and J usage is TRBJ2-5; possible D gene TRBD1, 6 bases. Looked up from germline, CDR1 is SGHTA and CDR2 is FQGNSA. The V gene lost 6 bases and the J gene lost 2 bases, with 16 bases spanning the gap. The CDR3 sequence is 15 residues long. This chain's CDR3 is CASSRRGHRQETQYF. CDR3 bases: TGTGCCAGCAGTCGCAGGGGACACCGACAAGAGACCCAGTACTTC.

Only a few counts were recorded for this clonotype. CDR3 in amino acids: CASSSAAASSSTANVLTF. The CDR3 DNA follows: TGCGCCAGCAGCAGTGCGGCTGCCTCCTCTTCTACGGCCAACGTCCTGACTTTC. The chain couples TRBV5-1 to TRBJ2-6; no reliable D call. The CDR3 length is 18 residues. The V gene lost 4 bases and the J gene lost 6 bases, with 23 bases spanning the gap. Germline CDR1 and CDR2: SGHRS and YFSETQ.

To note about this clonotype: At one end, the junction sequence differs from germline, possibly due to a read error. V and J are TRBV20-1 and TRBJ1-1; D remains unclear. The CDR3 length is 12 residues. CDR1 and CDR2 (germline): DFQATT, SNEGSKA (reference sequence). The CDR3: CSAPGPGTEVFF. DNA for the CDR3: TGCAGTGCTCCAGGACCGGGCACTGAAGTTTTCTTT.

A few counts support this clonotype. The chain joins TRBV6-1 to TRBJ2-1; TRBD2 agrees at 7 bases. The CDR3 contains 13 residues. In germline, CDR1 is MNHNS, CDR2 SASEGT. The V segment lost 7 bases and the J segment 9 bases; nucleotides outside the gene matches: 9. Written as DNA, the CDR3 is TGTGCCAGCACCAGCGGGGCCTTCAGTGAGCAGTTCTTC. Its translation is CASTSGAFSEQFF.

This clonotype appeared a few times. The V and J genes are TRBV11-1 and TRBJ2-3, with 7 bases matching TRBD1. Germline CDR1 is SGHAT and CDR2 is FQDESV (reference sequence). V was clipped by 3 bases and J by 3 bases; unmatched bases: 3. The CDR3 sequence is 14 residues long. DNA for the CDR3: TGTGCCAGCAGCTTTGACAGGGCGACAGATACGCAGTATTTT. Amino acids: CASSFDRATDTQYF.

This clonotype was observed at least ten times. This rearrangement joins TRBV20-1 to TRBJ1-3; weak D call: TRBD1 (5 bases). Trimming pared 3 bases from V and 2 bases from J, leaving 8 bases between. The CDR3 is 13 residues long. Germline CDR1 reads DFQATT; CDR2 reads SNEGSKA (reference sequence). This CDR3 reads CSASSGAGNTIYF. CDR3 DNA sequence: TGCAGTGCTAGTTCGGGGGCTGGAAACACCATATATTTT.

CDR3 nucleotide sequence: TGTGCCAGTAACCCGGGACTTCCCCCCTACGAGCAGTACTTC. Its translation: CASNPGLPPYEQYF. The J gene is TRBJ2-7, the V gene TRBV6-1; tentatively, D is TRBD2 (6 bases). V lost 9 bases to trimming and J lost 2 bases, with 17 bases between them. The CDR3 length is 14 residues. Germline values: CDR1 MNHNS, CDR2 SASEGT.

The V gene is TRBV20-1, the J gene TRBJ2-5; D might be TRBD1 (6 bases). V dropped 6 bases and J dropped 2 bases, with 16 bases sitting between them. CDR1 is DFQATT and CDR2 is SNEGSKA in the germline V gene (reference sequence). The CDR3 spans 14 residues. The CDR3 is CSAPPRTVQETQYF. The CDR3, as DNA: TGCAGTGCCCCGCCCCGGACAGTACAAGAGACCCAGTACTTC.

V and J are TRBV24-1 and TRBJ2-3, with D tentatively TRBD1 or TRBD2 (5 bases each). CDR1 and CDR2 (germline): KGHDR, SFDVKD. This CDR3 is 15 amino acids long. Between the trimmed V and J ends, which lost 3 bases and 1 base, there was a span of 10 bases. In DNA form, the CDR3 reads TGTGCCACCAGTGATAAGGGACGGGGCACAGATACGCAGTATTTT. This codes for CATSDKGRGTDTQYF.